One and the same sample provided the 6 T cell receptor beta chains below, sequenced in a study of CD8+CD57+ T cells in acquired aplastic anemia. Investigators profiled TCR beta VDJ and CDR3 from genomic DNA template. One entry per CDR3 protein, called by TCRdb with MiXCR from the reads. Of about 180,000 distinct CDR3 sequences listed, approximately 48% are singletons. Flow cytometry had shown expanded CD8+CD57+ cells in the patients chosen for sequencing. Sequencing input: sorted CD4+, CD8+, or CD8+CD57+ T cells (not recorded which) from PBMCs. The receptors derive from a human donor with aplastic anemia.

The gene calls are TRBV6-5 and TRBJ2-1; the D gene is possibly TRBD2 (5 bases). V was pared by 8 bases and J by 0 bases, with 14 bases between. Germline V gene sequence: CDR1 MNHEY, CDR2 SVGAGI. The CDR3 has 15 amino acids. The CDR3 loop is CASARGADSYNEQFF. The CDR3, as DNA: TGTGCCAGCGCCCGGGGAGCTGACTCCTACAATGAGCAGTTCTTC.

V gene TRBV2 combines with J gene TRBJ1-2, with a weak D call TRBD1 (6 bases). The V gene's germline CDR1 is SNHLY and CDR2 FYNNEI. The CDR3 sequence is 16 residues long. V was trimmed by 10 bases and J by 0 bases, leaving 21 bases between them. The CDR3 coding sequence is TGTGCCAACAAGAAATTACAGGGATACGCTAACTATGGCTACACCTTC. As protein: CANKKLQGYANYGYTF.

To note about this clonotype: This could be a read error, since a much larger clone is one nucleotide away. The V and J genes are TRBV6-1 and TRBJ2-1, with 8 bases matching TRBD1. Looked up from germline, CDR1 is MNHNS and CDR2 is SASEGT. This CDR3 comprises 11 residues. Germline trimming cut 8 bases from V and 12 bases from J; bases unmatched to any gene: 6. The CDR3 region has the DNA TGTGCCAGCGCAGGGGGCGGTGGGCAGTTCTTC. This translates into CASAGGGGQFF.

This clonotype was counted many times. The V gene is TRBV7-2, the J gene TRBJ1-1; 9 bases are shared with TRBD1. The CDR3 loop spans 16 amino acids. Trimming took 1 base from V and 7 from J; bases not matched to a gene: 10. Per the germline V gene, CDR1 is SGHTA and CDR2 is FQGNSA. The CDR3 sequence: CASSLGRATGGGEAFF. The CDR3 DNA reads TGTGCCAGCAGCTTAGGTCGGGCAACAGGGGGCGGTGAAGCTTTCTTT.

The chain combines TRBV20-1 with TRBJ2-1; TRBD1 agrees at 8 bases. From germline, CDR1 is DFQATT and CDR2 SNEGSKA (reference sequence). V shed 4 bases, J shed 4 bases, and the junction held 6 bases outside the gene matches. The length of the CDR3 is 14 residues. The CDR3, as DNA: TGCAGTGCTACTCACGGACAGGGTTACAATGAGCAGTTCTTC. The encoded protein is CSATHGQGYNEQFF.

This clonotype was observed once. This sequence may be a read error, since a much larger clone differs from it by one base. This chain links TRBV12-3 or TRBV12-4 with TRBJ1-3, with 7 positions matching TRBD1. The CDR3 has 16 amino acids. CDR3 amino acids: CASSLGARGSGSTIYF. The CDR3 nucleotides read TGTGCCAGCAGTTTAGGGGCCAGGGGGTCTGGAAGCACCATATATTTT.